Given below is one TCR beta chain in context. The antigen remains undetermined. These data are taken from a study of cytomegalovirus exposure and HLA in healthy donors. Study-level information: An earlier analysis identified 95 million to 120 million unique TCR beta sequences in 170 million or so T cells.

The donors were healthy bone marrow donors. Findings and limits, study-wide: As immune exposure information, only CMV serostatus was available.

The primer mix had 60 Vbeta and 13 Jbeta primers. Sequencing was performed with immunoSEQ multiplex PCR; in TCRdb, only in-frame clones are kept and a portion is missing. The sample lists more than 200,000 clones, over 60% occurring once. The sequenced material came from PBMCs. The TCR comes from a male donor in good health and CMV-seronegative.

The CDR3 protein is CASTKTGTGANTEAFF. CDR3 nucleotide sequence: TGTGCCAGCACCAAAACTGGGACAGGGGCGAACACTGAAGCTTTCTTT. The genes are TRBV9 and TRBJ1-1; TRBD1 aligns across 10 bases. V dropped 6 bases and J dropped 1; count of bases not matched to a gene: 9. CDR1 and CDR2 (germline): SGDLS, YYNGEE. The CDR3 has 16 residues.